Listed below are T cell receptor beta chains from one sample, sequenced in a study of blood T cell repertoires in COVID-19. The method was immunoSEQ multiplex PCR; TCRdb's version includes in-frame clones alone and lacks a portion of them. The sample contains more than 300,000 clones, 90% of which appear only once. Specimen: peripheral blood. The receptors originated from a middle-aged woman with COVID-19, enrolled during active disease. Both conserved end residues are part of each CDR3. The order of the fields is D gene, J gene, clone size, V gene, CDR3 DNA, CDR3 protein. A D gene is named only where the DNA matches it firmly. Clone size is shown for a subset of rows, as once, few, many or a class of expanded clone.

TRBD1	TRBJ1-2	NA	TRBV7-9	TGTGCCAGCAGCTTAGTTGGGACAGCCTATGGCTACACCTTC	CASSLVGTAYGYTF
NA	TRBJ1-5	NA	TRBV6-5	TGTGCCAGCAGTTACACGGGGTTGGATCAGCCCCAGCATTTT	CASSYTGLDQPQHF
TRBD2	TRBJ2-7	NA	TRBV9	TGTGCCAGCAGCCCGGGACTAGCGGTCTACGAGCAGTACTTC	CASSPGLAVYEQYF
TRBD2	TRBJ2-4	few	TRBV12-3/TRBV12-4	TGTGCCAGCACTAGCGGGGTCAAAAACATTCAGTACTTC	CASTSGVKNIQYF
NA	TRBJ2-7	few	TRBV30	TGTGCCTGGAGTGTCGCCGGTACCTACGAGCAGTACTTC	CAWSVAGTYEQYF
NA	TRBJ2-1	NA	TRBV7-2	TGTGCCAGCAGCTTAGTGGGGGGACTCCTCGGGTCAGGTGAGCAGTTCTTC	CASSLVGGLLGSGEQFF
NA	TRBJ2-5	NA	TRBV9	TGTGCCAGCAGCGTAGCGTTACAAGAGACCCAGTACTTC	CASSVALQETQYF
NA	TRBJ1-1	NA	TRBV27	TGTGCCAGCAGTTTATCGAGCCAGGGCACTGAAGCTTTCTTT	CASSLSSQGTEAFF
NA	TRBJ1-5	NA	TRBV12-3/TRBV12-4	TGTGCCAGCAGTTTAGCCAGGGACTTAACCCAGCATTTT	CASSLARDLTQHF
TRBD1	TRBJ2-2	NA	TRBV7-2	TGTGCCAGCAGCTTACATTCCGGGCAGGGGGCGGTCGGGGAGCTGTTTTTT	CASSLHSGQGAVGELFF
TRBD1	TRBJ1-5	NA	TRBV7-2	TGTGCCAGCAGACAGGAGTGGGGACAGGGGCCCCAGCATTTT	CASRQEWGQGPQHF
NA	TRBJ1-2	NA	TRBV4-2	TGTGCCAGCAGCCAAGATCGTAATCGGGGAACTAACTATGGCTACACCTTC	CASSQDRNRGTNYGYTF
TRBD2	TRBJ2-3	NA	TRBV2	TGTGCCAGCCGACTAGCGGGAGGCGGGGCAGATACGCAGTATTTT	CASRLAGGGADTQYF
NA	TRBJ1-6	NA	TRBV2	TGTGCCAGCAGTGAAGGTCGGGTTAATTCACCCCTCCACTTT	CASSEGRVNSPLHF
TRBD2	TRBJ2-7	NA	TRBV7-2	TGTGCCAGCAGCTTAGTCGGGCGGGGGGCCTCCTACGAGCAGTACTTC	CASSLVGRGASYEQYF
TRBD1	TRBJ2-2	NA	TRBV19	TGTGCCAGTAGTGTCAGCGCGACAGGGTTCACCGGGGAGCTGTTTTTT	CASSVSATGFTGELFF
NA	TRBJ2-7	NA	TRBV7-9	TGTGCCGGAGGCGCTACACAGGGCTACGAGCAGTACTTC	CAGGATQGYEQYF
NA	TRBJ1-4	NA	TRBV7-9	TGTGCCAGCAGCTTACTCGGGTTAGCGGCTGCAACTAATGAAAAACTGTTTTTT	CASSLLGLAAATNEKLFF
NA	TRBJ1-1	NA	TRBV6-5	TGTGCCAGCAGCCATCAGGGGCCTGAAGCTTTCTTT	CASSHQGPEAFF
NA	TRBJ2-7	NA	TRBV10-3	TGTGCCATCAGTGAGTCTATGGAAGCGGGGCAGTACTTC	CAISESMEAGQYF
TRBD1	TRBJ2-4	NA	TRBV29-1	TGCAGCGGGCAGCAGGGGGAAAACATTCAGTACTTC	CSGQQGENIQYF
NA	TRBJ1-1	NA	TRBV6-5	TGTGCCAGCAGAAATACCGGGGGTGGGGACACTGAAGCTTTCTTT	CASRNTGGGDTEAFF
NA	TRBJ1-3	once	TRBV3-1/TRBV3-2	TGTGCCAGCAGCCCTAACGCAGGGTCTGGAAACACCATATATTTT	CASSPNAGSGNTIYF
NA	TRBJ2-7	NA	TRBV30	TGTGCCGGGTCGGGCTTCGGGAGAGCCTACGAGCAGTACTTC	CAGSGFGRAYEQYF
NA	TRBJ1-2	NA	TRBV20-1	TGCAGTGCTAGAGATTTAGATGGCTACACCTTC	CSARDLDGYTF
TRBD1	TRBJ1-1	NA	TRBV3-1/TRBV3-2	TGTGCCAGCAGCCAAGATCGGTCGGACAGGGGTTTGATAGCGAGGACTGAAGCTTTCTTT	CASSQDRSDRGLIARTEAFF
NA	TRBJ1-1	NA	TRBV4-3	TGCGCCAGCAGCCAAGATTTGACCAGGGGCACTGAAGCTTTCTTT	CASSQDLTRGTEAFF
NA	TRBJ1-1	once	TRBV19	TGTGCCAGTCGGACAAGGAGTTACACTGAAGCTTTCTTT	CASRTRSYTEAFF
NA	TRBJ1-5	NA	TRBV7-9	TGTGCCAGCAGCGACTACAGCAATCAGCCCCAGCATTTT	CASSDYSNQPQHF
TRBD2	TRBJ2-3	NA	TRBV27	TGTGCCAGCAGCACTAGCGGGAAATTCACAGATACGCAGTATTTT	CASSTSGKFTDTQYF
NA	TRBJ1-1	few	TRBV6-4	TGTGCCAGCAGTAGAGAGATGAACACTGAAGCTTTCTTT	CASSREMNTEAFF
NA	TRBJ1-5	NA	TRBV29-1	TGCAGCGCTGGACACGGGGGGGATCAGCCCCAGCATTTT	CSAGHGGDQPQHF
NA	TRBJ2-7	NA	TRBV5-1	TGCGCCAGCAGCTCGCCGGGACTTAACACACTAAGGGGCCACGAGCAGTACTTC	CASSSPGLNTLRGHEQYF
TRBD2	TRBJ2-2	NA	TRBV18	TGTGCCAGCTCACCAGGGAGGGGGAACACCGGGGAGCTGTTTTTT	CASSPGRGNTGELFF
TRBD1	TRBJ1-6	NA	TRBV4-3	TGCGCCAGCAGCCAGACAGGGGGGGCTTCACCCCTCCACTTT	CASSQTGGASPLHF
NA	TRBJ1-3	NA	TRBV5-1	TGCGCCAGCAGCTGGTCCGGGATTAACTCTGGAAACACCATATATTTT	CASSWSGINSGNTIYF
NA	TRBJ1-6	NA	TRBV12-3/TRBV12-4	TGTGCCAGCGCGGGGGAGCAAGGTTCACCCCTCCACTTT	CASAGEQGSPLHF
TRBD1	TRBJ1-2	NA	TRBV14	TGTGCCAGCAGCCAAGATCACGACAGGGACTATGGCTACACCTTC	CASSQDHDRDYGYTF
TRBD2	TRBJ2-7	NA	TRBV7-6	TGTGCCAGCAGCCTAAGGGCTAGCGGGAGGACTCTCTCCTACGAGCAGTACTTC	CASSLRASGRTLSYEQYF
TRBD1	TRBJ1-5	NA	TRBV30	TGTGCCTGGAGCCGGGGACAGGGGGTTTTTGCGGTTAGCAATCAGCCCCAGCATTTT	CAWSRGQGVFAVSNQPQHF
NA	TRBJ2-3	NA	TRBV27	TGTGCCAGCAGCAGTCCCAACCGATGGGGGGTAAGCACAGATACGCAGTATTTT	CASSSPNRWGVSTDTQYF
TRBD1	TRBJ1-2	NA	TRBV29-1	TGCAGCGTTCGACAGGGGGGCTACACCTTC	CSVRQGGYTF
NA	TRBJ1-1	NA	TRBV6-2/TRBV6-3	TGTGCCAGCAGCCCGACAAATATGAACACTGAAGCTTTCTTT	CASSPTNMNTEAFF
TRBD1	TRBJ1-6	few	TRBV27	TGTGCCAGCAGTTTATTACGGACAGGGGTTAATTCACCCCTCCACTTT	CASSLLRTGVNSPLHF
NA	TRBJ2-5	NA	TRBV4-1	TGCGCCAGCAGCCAAGGGGCCGGAGAGACCCAGTACTTC	CASSQGAGETQYF
NA	TRBJ1-6	NA	TRBV5-1	TGCGCCAGCAGCCCCGGCAGTACTTATTCCCAGGGAAATAATTCACCCCTCCACTTT	CASSPGSTYSQGNNSPLHF
TRBD1	TRBJ2-7	few	TRBV28	TGTGCCAGCAGTTTCGGGACAGGAAATTACTACGAGCAGTACTTC	CASSFGTGNYYEQYF
TRBD1	TRBJ2-7	NA	TRBV5-6	TGTGCCAGCAGCTCCCCGCAGGGCAGGGGGTCCTACGAGCAGTACTTC	CASSSPQGRGSYEQYF